Here is one T cell receptor beta chain with its context. This clone's antigen is unknown. No much larger clone is present one base from it, and per-base qualities are unavailable. Trimming accounts for 4 bases at V and 0 bases at J, while the number of junction bases matched to no gene is 11. The germline V gene supplies CDR1 SGHVS and CDR2 FNYEAQ. From its cysteine to its phenylalanine, the CDR3 spans 19 amino acids. The only DNA kept is the CDR3, 57 bases in frame from the first base. This sample was taken from a study of shared clonotypes between healthy human individuals (dated by TCRdb to about 2020). A note on the overall study: The cohort included three men and a couple of women between 18 and 49 years of age. Per donor, three plates each were used for CD4 naive and CD4 memory, two for CD8 naive, and one for CD8 memory. To estimate repertoire size and how much clonotype sharing occurs between individuals, the study deeply sequenced the blood TCR repertoires of a handful of healthy adults. To increase sequencing depth and limit assay-specific biases, TCR repertoire library preparation and sequencing were carried out by different laboratories using diverse techniques. Between about 0.9 and 8.9 billion PBMCs per donor were obtained by leukapheresis.

Donors were healthy HIV-negative adults with no recently reported acute infections or vaccinations. Every donor was a Caucasian adult residing in Nashville, Tennessee, USA. Magnetic negative selection was used to enrich CD4+ T cells, after which naive cells were positively selected on CD45RA and the negative fraction became the memory subset. Blood was collected by leukapheresis, and PBMCs were isolated by Ficoll-Histopaque density gradient centrifugation and then cryopreserved in liquid nitrogen vapor phase. Analytical flow cytometry was used to check the purity and quantity of every magnetically sorted T cell population. Each sorted fraction had its genomic DNA isolated and then quantified by UV absorbance on a Nanodrop 2000c. General conclusions and limits of the study: Because the study included a small number of donors, the genetic and exposure-history diversity represented was limited. Pairwise subsampling led to the expectation that sequencing depth would affect the degree of clonotype sharing among donors. Larger estimated clonotype richness was generally found for naive subsets than for memory subsets. Even with the large sequencing depth, rarefaction of the sorted-subset datasets indicated that sequencing was incomplete. Compared with non-shared clonotypes, clonotypes shared by all four sorted-subset donors had higher generation probabilities. About 5% of naive CD4, roughly 3.5% of naive CD8, 2.3% of memory CD4, and roughly 0.4% of memory CD8 clonotypes were shared across several donors. Sampling was restricted to blood, and TCR repertoires in tissue are likely to differ from TCR repertoires in blood.

Using the deep immunoSEQ assay, TCR CDR3 regions were amplified from genomic DNA by multiplex PCR. For each cell subset, the extracted genomic DNA was distributed evenly across all wells of several immunoSEQ 96-well plates, and each plate served as one replicate. For sorted subsets, each replicate PCR was loaded with about 0.2 ug genomic DNA, equivalent to 30,000 to 35,000 T cell genomes. The purified libraries were quantified using a Qubit 3.0 fluorometer, sized with a Bioanalyzer 2100, and then quantified again using the KAPA Library Quantification kit. Each immunoSEQ 96-well plate was sequenced on its own single-read 150-cycle Illumina NextSeq 550 flow cell. Under the source paper's analysis protocol: The immunoSEQ output contained only junctional sequences without quality scores, so filtering could not match that applied to full-length reads. Sequences were annotated with PyIR, a Python wrapper for IgBLAST v1.9, and V/J genes and CDR3 were assigned using IMGT germline references. Reads were removed for weak V/J assignments (E-value above 1e-6), missing CDR3, stop codons, out-of-frame junctions, or ambiguous translated residues. V3J clonotypes were defined as sequences sharing the same inferred V gene, J gene, and CDR3 amino acid sequence. To compute the percentage overlap between repertoires, the number of shared unique clonotypes was divided by the size of the smaller repertoire. RTK rarefaction, the Chao1 estimator, and Recon v2.1 estimates of unobserved clonotypes were used to assess repertoire richness. Generation probabilities for all TCRbeta clonotypes obtained by the gDNA method from several donors were computed using OLGA. Here the immuneACCESS table is served through TCRdb, limited to in-frame sequences with V and J called. Missing clones are a known gap in these copies; in checked studies unresolved V genes cover under half, and the rest lacks a known reason. For V, J and clone size, that table is used; D and trimming come from the DNA. Across this sample there are more than 1.2 million clones, with around 98.5% seen only once. Of the sample, about 0.35% falls within the top ten clones.

The sequence was collected from a man aged 30 to 45 in good health. Sequencing input: naive CD4+ T cells sorted from blood. The label giving this sample's cell subset or site can be read as: CD45RA+ positively selected. This receptor chain uses TRBV7-6 and TRBJ2-3, with TRBD2 matching 12 junction bases. The sequence in DNA is TGTGCCAGCAGCTCAACAACTAGCGGGAGGCCCCTCAGCACAGATACGCAGTATTTT. Its protein reads: CASSSTTSGRPLSTDTQYF.